This T cell receptor (beta chain) was identified in a study of cytomegalovirus exposure and HLA in healthy donors. The CDR3 extends over 13 amino acids. Trimming took off 1 base at V and 0 bases at J, with 4 bases between the two ends. The germline V gene has CDR1 SQVTM and CDR2 ANQGSEA. 13 Jbeta primers and 60 Vbeta primers were used for the PCR. Assay used: immunoSEQ multiplex PCR; TCRdb lists only in-frame clones, some missing. The sample holds 98,000 or so clones, less than 80% seen once. The sample taken for sequencing was PBMCs. V usage is TRBV29-1 and J usage is TRBJ1-3; D gene unclear. This receptor was taken from a man aged 35 to 55 in good health and CMV-seronegative. CDR3: CSVEGYSGNTIYF. The CDR3 nucleotides are TGCAGCGTTGAAGGCTACTCTGGAAACACCATATATTTT.